This TCR beta chain was identified during a study of early T cells in non-severe SARS-CoV-2 infection. Germline lookup yields CDR1 MRHNA and CDR2 SNTAGT. With V trimmed by 5 bases and J by 1 base, 5 bases remained unmatched. This CDR3 spans 16 amino acids. Individual cDNA molecules carried attached unique molecular identifiers. In TCRdb, the 5' RACE reads were re-called with MiXCR into one record per CDR3 protein. The sample has about 37,000 distinct CDR3 sequences, under 6.5% seen once. J is TRBJ2-6 and V is TRBV6-4; TRBD2 aligns across 7 bases. The sequence derives from an adult who was a healthcare worker with PCR-confirmed SARS-CoV-2 infection or an uninfected control (not recorded which). The sequencing sample was made of whole blood. Here the CDR3 DNA reads TGTGCCAGCAGTACGGGGGGAAATTCTGGGGCCAACGTCCTGACTTTC. The encoded protein is CASSTGGNSGANVLTF.